A single sample gave rise to the 30 T cell receptor beta chains below, sequenced in a study of blood T cell repertoires in COVID-19. Profiling relied on immunoSEQ multiplex PCR, and the TCRdb table lists in-frame clones only, not all of them. This sample yields 200,000 to 250,000 clones, of which about nine tenths are seen a single time; under 4% belongs to the top ten. Sequenced material: PBMCs or T cells enriched from blood (not recorded which). The receptors were sampled from a woman in her forties with acute COVID-19.

The chain is built from TRBV28 and TRBJ1-5, with D tentatively TRBD1 (6 bases). The V end lost 10 bases, the J end lost 13 bases, and 20 bases lay between the germline ends. The CDR3 contains 12 residues. From germline, CDR1 is MDHEN and CDR2 SYDVKM. The CDR3, as DNA: TGTGCCACCCTAAGAACCTCAGGGGCGCAGCATTTT. It specifies CATLRTSGAQHF.

The V and J genes are TRBV7-9 and TRBJ2-1, with D maybe TRBD2 (6 bases). CDR3 length: 16 residues. The germline V and J ends were trimmed by 4 bases and 4 bases, with 17 bases remaining between them. Germline CDR1 reads SEHNR; CDR2 reads FQNEAQ (reference sequence). CDR3 residues: CASSSYGGPGYNEQFF. As DNA, the CDR3 is TGTGCCAGCAGCTCATACGGGGGTCCAGGGTACAATGAGCAGTTCTTC. Full variable domain (missing parts from reference TRBV7-9 and TRBJ2-1): DTGVSQNPRHKITKRGQNVTFRCDPISEHNRLYWYRQTLGQGPEFLTYFQNEAQLEKSRLLSDRFSAERPKGSFSTLEIQRTEQGDSAMYLCASSSYGGPGYNEQFFGPGTRLTVL.

This clone was detected a few times. The chain joins TRBV6-5 to TRBJ2-2; 9 bases match TRBD1. The CDR3 is 14 amino acids. Germline trimming cut 8 bases from V and 3 bases from J; bases unmatched to any gene: 4. Germline V CDR1 and CDR2: MNHEY, SVGAGI. The CDR3 loop is CASSGQGYTGELFF. CDR3 in DNA: TGTGCCAGCTCGGGACAGGGTTACACCGGGGAGCTGTTTTTT.

This clone was found a few times. This chain links TRBV11-2 with TRBJ2-7, with TRBD2 matching 11 bases. There are 13 residues in the CDR3. The V segment lost 6 bases and the J segment 6 bases; nucleotides outside the gene matches: 4. CDR1 is SGHAT, CDR2 FQNNGV, per germline. In DNA form, the CDR3 reads TGTGCCAGCAGACTAGCGGGGGCTGGCGAGCAGTACTTC. Translating gives CASRLAGAGEQYF.

This clone appeared a single time. The chain is built from TRBV5-1 and TRBJ2-2; 12 bases are shared with TRBD2. Germline V gene data show CDR1 as SGHRS and CDR2 as YFSETQ. V shed 4 bases, J shed 5 bases, and the junction held 6 bases outside the gene matches. The CDR3 is made up of 16 amino acids. CDR3 region: CASSVTSGGQTGELFF. The DNA for the CDR3 is TGCGCCAGCAGCGTGACTAGCGGGGGACAGACCGGGGAGCTGTTTTTT.

The gene calls are TRBV3-1 (or the pseudogene TRBV3-2) and TRBJ2-3, with D unclear. Trimming took 0 bases from V and 5 from J, leaving 9 bases between them. The CDR3 loop spans 14 amino acids. Germline assignment: CDR1 LGHDT and CDR2 YNNKEL (reference sequence). The CDR3 region has the DNA TGTGCCAGCAGCCAAGAATTGCGTGGAGATACGCAGTATTTT. Amino acids: CASSQELRGDTQYF.

J is TRBJ1-5 and V is TRBV7-9; D is possibly TRBD1 (5 bases). CDR1 is SEHNR, CDR2 FQNEAQ, per germline (reference sequence). Trimming took 3 bases from V and 3 from J, leaving 9 bases between them. CDR3 length: 14 amino acids. The CDR3 here is CASSFDSPNQPQHF. The CDR3 coding sequence is TGTGCCAGCAGCTTCGACAGTCCCAATCAGCCCCAGCATTTT.

Here the CDR3 reads CASSLLSGGPTDTQYF. CDR3 in DNA: TGCGCCAGCAGCTTGTTGAGCGGGGGGCCCACAGATACGCAGTATTTT. The genes are TRBV5-1 and TRBJ2-3; TRBD2 aligns across 9 bases. This CDR3 spans 16 amino acids. Trimming at V came to 1 base and at J to 2 bases, leaving 5 bases not matched to a gene. Germline values: CDR1 SGHRS, CDR2 YFSETQ.

V usage is TRBV6-5 and J usage is TRBJ1-2, with a possible D match to TRBD1 (5 bases). The CDR3 has 16 amino acids. CDR1 and CDR2 from the germline V gene are MNHEY and SVGAGI. Trimming removed 0 bases from V and 8 bases from J, with 19 bases in between. The CDR3 DNA reads TGTGCCAGCAGTTACTCGAGAACAGGCCAAACGGCCGGCTACACCTTC. Protein: CASSYSRTGQTAGYTF.

The chain carries TRBV24-1 and TRBJ2-1, with TRBD2 identical over 9 bases. The CDR3 loop spans 15 amino acids. V shed 0 bases, J shed 9 bases, and the junction held 5 bases outside the gene matches. The germline V gene has CDR1 KGHDR and CDR2 SFDVKD. The CDR3: CATSDLAGGRGEQFF. The DNA of the CDR3 is TGTGCCACCAGTGATTTGGCGGGGGGGCGAGGTGAGCAGTTCTTC.

The chain has TRBV27 and TRBJ2-3; TRBD2 matches at 12 bases. Germline CDR1 MNHEY, CDR2 SMNVEV (reference sequence). This CDR3 comprises 21 residues. V shed 3 bases, J shed 1 base, and the junction held 17 bases outside the gene matches. This CDR3 is CASSFRVAGGRLAGGTDTQYF. The CDR3 nucleotides read TGTGCCAGCAGTTTCCGTGTGGCAGGGGGAAGACTAGCGGGGGGCACAGATACGCAGTATTTT.

The chain is built from TRBV9 and TRBJ2-3, with unresolved D. Trimming shortened V by 4 bases and J by 2 bases, and 11 bases separated the two germline ends. The length of the CDR3 is 14 residues. The germline gives CDR1 SGDLS, CDR2 YYNGEE. CDR3 coding DNA: TGTGCCAGCAGCCCAGAACGCATCACAGATACGCAGTATTTT. Protein sequence: CASSPERITDTQYF.

This chain links TRBV9 with TRBJ2-3, with 7 positions matching TRBD1. Germline CDR1 and CDR2: SGDLS and YYNGEE. This CDR3 has 14 residues. The V gene end was trimmed by 2 bases and the J gene end by 1 base; junction bases not matched to a gene: 1. CDR3 residues: CASSVGQRTDTQYF. The CDR3 coding sequence is TGTGCCAGCAGCGTGGGACAGCGCACAGATACGCAGTATTTT.

This rearrangement joins TRBV6-5 to TRBJ2-1; D gene uncertain. This CDR3 spans 11 amino acids. The V end was cut by 5 bases, the J end by 8 bases, with 7 bases between. CDR1 MNHEY and CDR2 SVGAGI come from the germline V gene. The CDR3 DNA sequence: TGTGCCAGCAGTCTAGGAGATGAGCAGTTCTTC. Translating it yields CASSLGDEQFF.

The chain employs TRBV29-1 and TRBJ2-1, with D possibly TRBD1 on 5 matching bases. V was shortened by 4 bases and J by 8 bases, with 6 bases between the two germline ends. CDR1 is SQVTM and CDR2 is ANQGSEA in the germline V gene. This CDR3 comprises 10 residues. This chain's CDR3 is CSVGGDEQFF. CDR3 nucleotide sequence: TGCAGCGTTGGGGGCGATGAGCAGTTCTTC.

V and J are TRBV27 and TRBJ1-2; 7 positions match TRBD1. Germline values: CDR1 MNHEY, CDR2 SMNVEV (reference sequence). V lost 5 bases and J lost 3; bases outside the gene matches: 9. The CDR3 extends over 15 amino acids. Here the CDR3 reads CASSPGTVAHYGYTF. CDR3 coding DNA: TGTGCCAGCAGTCCAGGGACAGTCGCTCACTATGGCTACACCTTC.

This clone has just one count. This sequence joins TRBV6-5 and TRBJ1-6; D not certain. The CDR3 runs to 16 residues. Germline CDR1 MNHEY, CDR2 SVGAGI. Trimming took 0 bases from V and 0 from J, leaving 6 bases between them. CDR3 DNA: TGTGCCAGCAGTTACTCCTCGAGCTCCTATAATTCACCCCTCCACTTT. Its protein is CASSYSSSSYNSPLHF.

The rearrangement uses TRBV3-1 (or the pseudogene TRBV3-2) and TRBJ2-5, with D possibly TRBD2 on 5 matching bases. The CDR3 contains 16 residues. V was clipped by 1 base and J by 4 bases, with 16 bases between them. The V gene's germline CDR1 is LGHDT and CDR2 YNNKEL (reference sequence). Here the CDR3 DNA reads TGTGCCAGCAGCCAAGCCCGGCTTCGGGGTGGAGAGACCCAGTACTTC. Protein: CASSQARLRGGETQYF.

Here the CDR3 DNA reads TGTGCCAGCAGCCAACCAACAGGGTCGTATGGCTACACCTTC. This gives the protein CASSQPTGSYGYTF. The chain is built from TRBV5-8 and TRBJ1-2; D might be TRBD1 (6 bases). CDR1 and CDR2 (germline): SGHTS, YDEGEE. The CDR3 has 14 residues. Trimming cost V 4 bases and J 5 bases, with 15 bases left between them.

The CDR3 DNA reads TGCGCCAGCAGCCAAGGACCACAGGAGTTCAATCAGCCCCAGCATTTT. Its protein product is CASSQGPQEFNQPQHF. The chain recombines TRBV4-1 with TRBJ1-5, with a tentative D call TRBD1 (5 bases). Germline V gene lookup returns CDR1 MGHRA and CDR2 YSYEKL. Trimming cost V 1 base and J 3 bases, with 13 bases left between them. The CDR3 contains 16 residues.

V gene TRBV7-8 combines with J gene TRBJ1-2, with a tentative D call TRBD1 (5 bases). The CDR3 length is 14 residues. The ends were cut back, 2 bases at V and 4 bases at J, with 11 bases in the middle. Germline CDR1 is SGHVS and CDR2 is FQNEAQ. The CDR3 nucleotides read TGTGCCAGCAGCTTATGGGGGGAGTCCTATGGCTACACCTTC. Protein sequence: CASSLWGESYGYTF.

The J gene is TRBJ2-1, the V gene TRBV20-1; tentatively, D is TRBD2 (6 bases). In germline, CDR1 is DFQATT, CDR2 SNEGSKA (reference sequence). This CDR3 comprises 11 residues. V lost 6 bases and J lost 9, with 12 bases in between. The CDR3 region is CSAKVGGEQFF. The CDR3 DNA reads as TGCAGTGCAAAGGTGGGGGGTGAGCAGTTCTTC.

The V and J genes are TRBV29-1 and TRBJ1-4; D ambiguous. The CDR3 covers 11 residues. Trimming cost V 7 bases and J 7 bases, with 10 bases left between them. Germline CDR1 SQVTM, CDR2 ANQGSEA. The CDR3 nucleotides read TGCAGCGCCAATGAGGGTGAAAAACTGTTTTTT. It specifies CSANEGEKLFF.

V usage is TRBV2 and J usage is TRBJ1-5; D gene unclear. Germline-derived CDR1 and CDR2 are SNHLY and FYNNEI. Trimming shortened V by 4 bases and J by 3 bases, and 16 bases separated the two germline ends. CDR3 length equals 16 residues. The CDR3 DNA follows: TGTGCCAGCAGTGGGTCCGGGAGCGGGCCCAATCAGCCCCAGCATTTT. Protein: CASSGSGSGPNQPQHF.

This chain joins TRBV6-2 or TRBV6-3 and TRBJ1-1; perhaps TRBD1 as D (5 bases). The CDR3 is 15 amino acids. V was cut by 5 bases and J by 0 bases, with 13 bases left in between. Per the germline V gene, CDR1 is MNHEY and CDR2 is SVGEGT. CDR3 nucleotides: TGTGCCAGCAGTGGGCTACAGGACCTGAACACTGAAGCTTTCTTT. Translated: CASSGLQDLNTEAFF.

This clone was observed a handful of times. The chain combines TRBV6-2 or TRBV6-3 with TRBJ2-7; D not certain. V gave up 1 base and J gave up 0 bases, with 7 bases separating them. This CDR3 region has 14 residues. Germline CDR1 and CDR2: MNHEY and SVGEGT. This CDR3 reads CASSYFRSSYEQYF. CDR3 bases: TGTGCCAGCAGTTACTTTAGGAGCTCCTACGAGCAGTACTTC.

CDR3: CASLKTGYRGERAYNEQFF. In nucleotides, the CDR3 is TGTGCCAGTTTAAAGACCGGGTACAGGGGCGAAAGAGCGTACAATGAGCAGTTCTTC. The rearrangement links TRBV7-8 to TRBJ2-1; 7 bases are shared with TRBD1. J gave up 4 bases and V 9 bases, and 24 bases lay outside the gene matches. Looked up from germline, CDR1 is SGHVS and CDR2 is FQNEAQ. The CDR3 runs 19 residues.

The genes are TRBV7-2 and TRBJ2-2; 9 bases match TRBD1. The germline V gene has CDR1 SGHTA and CDR2 FQGNSA. This CDR3 spans 15 amino acids. Trimming at V came to 6 bases and at J to 6 bases, leaving 8 bases not matched to a gene. The CDR3 loop reads CASRNLQGASGELFF. Written as DNA, the CDR3 is TGTGCCAGCAGAAATTTACAGGGGGCGTCCGGGGAGCTGTTTTTT.

Only a few counts were recorded for this clone. The rearrangement joins TRBV9 to TRBJ1-1; D might be TRBD1 (6 bases). V was cut by 3 bases and J by 1 base, with 7 bases left in between. This CDR3 comprises 13 residues. Germline CDR1 reads SGDLS; CDR2 reads YYNGEE. Here the CDR3 reads CASSETGNTEAFF. DNA of the CDR3: TGTGCCAGCAGCGAGACAGGGAACACTGAAGCTTTCTTT.

V and J are TRBV25-1 and TRBJ1-5, with TRBD1 identical over 9 bases. V shed 3 bases and J 0 bases; nucleotides not matched to a gene: 9. The CDR3 consists of 18 residues. CDR1 is MGHDK, CDR2 SYGVNS, per germline. For the CDR3, the DNA is TGTGCCAGCAGTGACCCGGGACAGGGATTCATTAGCAATCAGCCCCAGCATTTT. It translates to CASSDPGQGFISNQPQHF.